These 14 T cell receptor beta chains share one sample of origin, sequenced in a study of cytomegalovirus exposure and HLA in healthy donors. Primers included in the PCR were 60 Vbeta and 13 Jbeta primers. Here immunoSEQ multiplex PCR was the method, and the copy in TCRdb shows in-frame clones only, minus some. The table lists over 150,000 clones, about four fifths of them singletons. Source material: PBMCs. The receptors were sampled from a man between 18 and 35 years old in good health and CMV-seronegative.

The chain links TRBV29-1 to TRBJ1-1, with a weak D call TRBD1 (6 bases). This CDR3 has 14 residues. Trimming shortened V by 0 bases and J by 1 base, and 9 bases separated the two germline ends. Germline assignment: CDR1 SQVTM and CDR2 ANQGSEA. The CDR3 is CSVEDLGGNTEAFF. The CDR3 DNA follows: TGCAGCGTTGAAGATCTAGGGGGGAACACTGAAGCTTTCTTT.

This chain links TRBV15 with TRBJ2-1; possibly TRBD2 for D (5 bases). V lost 1 base to trimming and J lost 5 bases, with 12 bases between them. This CDR3 spans 15 amino acids. In germline, CDR1 is LNHNV, CDR2 YYDKDF (reference sequence). The CDR3 sequence: CATSRGRLADNEQFF. CDR3 sequence (DNA): TGTGCCACCAGCAGAGGGCGCCTAGCTGACAATGAGCAGTTCTTC. The full variable domain, completed using reference TRBV15 and TRBJ2-1, is DAMVIQNPRYQVTQFGKPVTLSCSQTLNHNVMYWYQQKSSQAPKLLFHYYDKDFNNEADTPDNFQSRRPNTSFCFLDIRSPGLGDTAMYLCATSRGRLADNEQFFGPGTRLTVL.

V and J are TRBV7-3 and TRBJ1-1, with D maybe TRBD1 (5 bases). V gave up 2 bases and J gave up 1 base, with 8 bases separating them. CDR3 length equals 14 residues. CDR1 is SGHTA and CDR2 is FQGTGA in the germline V gene. The CDR3 is CASSLHQGNTEAFF. CDR3 nucleotides: TGTGCCAGCAGCTTACATCAGGGGAACACTGAAGCTTTCTTT.

This chain joins TRBV5-6 and TRBJ1-6, with D unresolved. CDR3 length: 14 residues. Per germline, CDR1 SGHDT and CDR2 YYEEEE. The V end was cut by 4 bases, the J end by 10 bases, with 15 bases between. The CDR3 bases are TGTGCCAGCAGCCCCGGCCCTTCAGGATCACCCCTCCACTTT. Amino acid sequence: CASSPGPSGSPLHF.

The chain has TRBV6-5 and TRBJ1-2, with D uncertain. The V end was cut by 6 bases, the J end by 8 bases, with 10 bases between. The CDR3 spans 11 residues. In germline, CDR1 is MNHEY, CDR2 SVGAGI. In DNA form, the CDR3 reads TGTGCCAGCAGCCCAGGCGCAGGCTACACCTTC. Residues: CASSPGAGYTF.

The chain links TRBV5-4 to TRBJ1-2, with a tentative D call TRBD1 (5 bases). Trimming pared 1 base from V and 4 bases from J, leaving 8 bases between. The CDR3 length is 13 residues. The germline V gene has CDR1 SGHNT and CDR2 YYREEE (reference sequence). CDR3 sequence: CASSLMGGYGYTF. In DNA form, the CDR3 reads TGTGCCAGCAGCTTGATGGGGGGCTATGGCTACACCTTC.

The chain employs TRBV4-1 and TRBJ1-4, with 9 nucleotides matching TRBD1. Germline-derived CDR1 and CDR2 are MGHRA and YSYEKL. The CDR3 consists of 16 residues. The V segment lost 4 bases and the J segment 5 bases; nucleotides outside the gene matches: 8. CDR3: CASSPPSGTGNEKLFF. CDR3 nucleotide sequence: TGCGCCAGCAGCCCGCCCAGTGGGACAGGGAATGAAAAACTGTTTTTT.

CDR3 DNA: TGTGCCAGCAGCGTAGAGTCAGGGTTGTACGAGCAGTACTTC. This codes for CASSVESGLYEQYF. The V gene is TRBV9, the J gene TRBJ2-5, with D possibly TRBD1 on 5 matching bases. The last part of the DNA fits TRBJ2-7 better; the J call may be wrong. Germline CDR1 SGDLS, CDR2 YYNGEE. CDR3 length: 14 residues.

CDR3 sequence reads: CASSGGTANSPLHF. The CDR3 region has the DNA TGTGCCAGCAGTGGAGGGACAGCTAATTCACCCCTCCACTTT. The chain links TRBV6-5 to TRBJ1-6, with TRBD1 matching 7 bases. The CDR3 is made up of 14 amino acids. V gave up 5 bases and J gave up 6 bases; unmatched junction bases: 4. CDR1 and CDR2 from the germline V gene are MNHEY and SVGAGI.

The V call is TRBV7-9, the J call TRBJ1-2; D uncertain. The CDR3 consists of 11 residues. Germline CDR1 reads SEHNR; CDR2 reads FQNEAQ (reference sequence). V lost 1 base and J 10 bases, leaving 7 bases between the germline ends. The CDR3 nucleotides read TGTGCCAGCAGCTTAGGGCGGTTCTACACCTTC. Its translation: CASSLGRFYTF.

The gene calls are TRBV4-2 and TRBJ2-1; TRBD2 matches 15 bases. The CDR3 is 18 amino acids. Losses at the gene ends were 4 bases for V and 2 bases for J; bases not matched to a gene: 6. Germline loops: CDR1 LGHNA, CDR2 YNFKEQ. The CDR3 sequence: CASSPGLAGGGPYNEQFF. The CDR3 DNA reads as TGTGCCAGCAGCCCCGGACTAGCGGGGGGGGGTCCCTACAATGAGCAGTTCTTC.

In DNA, the CDR3 is TGTGCCAGCAGTGAGGACAGGGGGAACACTGAAGCTTTCTTT. Translating gives CASSEDRGNTEAFF. This rearrangement joins TRBV2 to TRBJ1-1; 9 nucleotides align to TRBD1. Germline CDR1 is SNHLY and CDR2 is FYNNEI. J gave up 1 base and V 3 bases, and 0 bases lay outside the gene matches. The CDR3 loop spans 14 amino acids.

A single count supports this clone. CDR3 coding DNA: TGCGCCAGCAGTGAGCCTAAGAGCAGCGGAGAAGTCACAGATACGCAGTATTTT. Its protein is CASSEPKSSGEVTDTQYF. The V and J genes are TRBV10-1 and TRBJ2-3, with D tentatively TRBD2 (5 bases). V gave up 2 bases and J gave up 2 bases, with 20 bases separating them. Germline loops: CDR1 WNHNN, CDR2 SYGVQD (reference sequence). The CDR3 is 18 residues long.

J is TRBJ1-2 and V is TRBV27, with TRBD1 as a possible D gene (6 bases). Germline V gene data show CDR1 as MNHEY and CDR2 as SMNVEV (reference sequence). V was cut by 8 bases and J by 4 bases, with 17 bases left in between. The CDR3 is 14 amino acids. CDR3 protein: CASRRDTTLYGYTF. DNA of the CDR3: TGTGCCAGCCGACGGGACACCACTCTCTATGGCTACACCTTC.